This paragraph reports one TCR beta chain. What it binds is not known. The V segment lost 3 bases and the J segment 7 bases; nucleotides outside the gene matches: 6. Germline V gene data show CDR1 as ENHRY and CDR2 as SYGVKD. CDR3 size: 15 residues. This sample was taken from a study of cytomegalovirus exposure and HLA in healthy donors. Study details: It was reported in a later analysis that the 100 to 150 validation repertoires used the same platform as the approximately 620 first-cohort repertoires.

The repertoire was sequenced with immunoSEQ multiplex PCR; TCRdb's copy has only in-frame clones and lacks some. Of 180,000 or so clones in the sample, roughly 86% were seen once. Study observations and caveats: It was found in a later analysis that first-cohort TCR clusters tended to co-occur in the 130 or so validation repertoires. Cytomegalovirus association was assigned to approximately 180 TCR beta chains.

The sequencing sample was made of PBMCs. The clonotype comes from a man aged 18 to 30 in good health and CMV-seropositive. The V and J genes are TRBV10-3 and TRBJ1-5; 10 nucleotides line up with TRBD1. In DNA form, the CDR3 reads TGTGCCATCAGTGACGGGACAGGGGCCAACCAGCCCCAGCATTTT. It encodes CAISDGTGANQPQHF.